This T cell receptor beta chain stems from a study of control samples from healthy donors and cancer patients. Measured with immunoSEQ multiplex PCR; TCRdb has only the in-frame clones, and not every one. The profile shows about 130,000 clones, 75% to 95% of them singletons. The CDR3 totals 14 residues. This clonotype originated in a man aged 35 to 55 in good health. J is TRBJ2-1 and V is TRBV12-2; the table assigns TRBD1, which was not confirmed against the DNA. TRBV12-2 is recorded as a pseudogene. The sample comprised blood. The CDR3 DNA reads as TGTGCAAGTCGCTTAGGGGGCAGGGGCAATGAGCAGTTCTTC. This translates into CASRLGGRGNEQFF.